The 30 T cell receptor beta chains in this list originate from one sample, sequenced in a study of T cell repertoires in cytomegalovirus infection (dated by TCRdb to the late 2010s). TCRdb names Illumina HiSeq 1500 as the instrument used. TCRdb trimmed the raw reads at Q25, called clones with MiXCR and kept productive beta chains. Every CDR3 protein is listed once, alongside the most common genes and DNA of its rows. The sample table contains tens of thousands of distinct CDR3 sequences; only one count was recorded for around 20% of them. In total, the top ten clones hold about 26% of the sample. Reading the label with the study, this specimen's treatment or condition is: in vitro stimulation with specific CMV peptide epitopes to enrich CMV-specific T cells. Which antigens these TCRs recognize remains unknown. The source was CD8+ T cells from cultured PBMCs, collected from culture after CMV antigen stimulation. These receptors all stem from a human donor in good health (CMV status not recorded). Some clones in this sample may be carry-over from other donors' samples.

In this sample, this clonotype turned up many times. The rearrangement links TRBV7-2 to TRBJ2-7; 9 bases are shared with TRBD2. With V trimmed by 5 bases and J by 0 bases, 5 bases remained unmatched. CDR1 and CDR2 from the germline V gene are SGHTA and FQGNSA. The CDR3 consists of 15 residues. CDR3 coding DNA: TGTGCCAGCAGCCCCACTAGCGGGTCCTCCTACGAGCAGTACTTC. Its protein product is CASSPTSGSSYEQYF.

This clonotype showed up just once. The chain links TRBV7-2 to TRBJ2-5; 7 nucleotides line up with TRBD2. V trimming: 1 base; J trimming: 2 bases; junction bases outside the gene matches: 13. The length of the CDR3 is 18 residues. Germline assignment: CDR1 SGHTA and CDR2 FQGNSA. CDR3 in amino acids: CASSLVIGSGGRQETQYF. The CDR3 nucleotides are TGTGCCAGCAGCTTAGTCATCGGGTCTGGCGGGAGACAAGAGACCCAGTACTTC.

The gene calls are TRBV10-3 and TRBJ2-7, with TRBD1 matching over 8 bases. Germline V gene data show CDR1 as ENHRY and CDR2 as SYGVKD. The CDR3 extends over 14 amino acids. V was pared by 4 bases and J by 4 bases, with 6 bases of the junction left unmatched. DNA for the CDR3: TGTGCCATCAGTGCGTCAGGGGGCGGGTACGAGCAGTACTTC. It is translated as CAISASGGGYEQYF.

This rearrangement joins TRBV23-1 to TRBJ2-1, with D uncertain. TRBV23-1 is placed among ORFs of uncertain function. The V gene lost 6 bases and the J gene lost 7 bases, with 10 bases spanning the gap. There are 12 residues in the CDR3. The CDR3 bases are TGCGCCAGCAGGGGCGTTGTAAATGAGCAGTTCTTC. Translating gives CASRGVVNEQFF.

The CDR3 bases are TGCAGCGTTGAGGGCAGGGATAGCGGGAGGGCCTACGAGCAGTACTTC. It specifies CSVEGRDSGRAYEQYF. This chain links TRBV29-1 with TRBJ2-7; 11 nucleotides line up with TRBD2. Unmatched junction bases numbered 9, after V lost 3 bases and J lost 2 bases. CDR1 is SQVTM, CDR2 ANQGSEA, per germline. CDR3 length equals 16 residues.

This clonotype was counted between two and nine times. The J gene is TRBJ2-7, the V gene TRBV9, with D maybe TRBD2 (7 bases). Trimming removed 4 bases from V and 2 bases from J, with 16 bases in between. Germline CDR1 and CDR2: SGDLS and YYNGEE. The CDR3 runs to 15 residues. This CDR3 is CASSKGGVHTYEQYF. The DNA for the CDR3 is TGTGCCAGCAGCAAAGGGGGGGTGCACACCTACGAGCAGTACTTC.

This clonotype was counted a few times. The chain couples TRBV7-6 to TRBJ2-5; 8 bases match TRBD1. The junction had 8 bases not matched to a gene; V was cut back by 4 bases and J by 4 bases. Germline-derived CDR1 and CDR2 are SGHVS and FNYEAQ. The CDR3 contains 15 residues. The CDR3 DNA sequence: TGTGCCAGCAGCTGGCCGGACAGGGCGGCAGAGACCCAGTACTTC. Its protein product is CASSWPDRAAETQYF. The complete variable domain, with remaining parts taken from reference TRBV7-6 and TRBJ2-5, reads GAGVSQSPRYKVTKRGQDVALRCDPISGHVSLYWYRQALGQGPEFLTYFNYEAQQDKSGLPNDRFSAERPEGSISTLTIQRTEQRDSAMYRCASSWPDRAAETQYFGPGTRLLVL.

This clonotype was seen more than once but under ten times. This chain connects TRBV6-6 to TRBJ2-7; 7 nucleotides agree with TRBD1. The CDR3 runs 12 residues. Germline V gene sequence: CDR1 MNHNY, CDR2 SVGAGI (reference sequence). Trimming took 9 bases from V and 1 from J; bases not matched to a gene: 3. CDR3 region: CASGDSSYEQYF. In DNA, the CDR3 is TGTGCCAGTGGGGACAGTTCCTACGAGCAGTACTTC.

The chain carries TRBV20-1 and TRBJ2-2; 9 bases align to TRBD2. The CDR3 loop spans 16 amino acids. Germline V gene lookup returns CDR1 DFQATT and CDR2 SNEGSKA (reference sequence). CDR3 in amino acids: CSLLAGPTSGTGELFF. The DNA for the CDR3 is TGCAGCCTCCTAGCGGGACCAACCTCGGGCACCGGGGAGCTGTTTTTT.

The rearrangement links TRBV20-1 to TRBJ1-2, with D hard to call. The CDR3 spans 13 residues. Germline-derived CDR1 and CDR2 are DFQATT and SNEGSKA (reference sequence). The ends were cut back, 6 bases at V and 4 bases at J, with 15 bases in the middle. For the CDR3, the DNA is TGCAGTGCAAAATCACGAGGGAGCTATGGCTACACCTTC. It is translated as CSAKSRGSYGYTF.

The gene calls are TRBV27 and TRBJ2-1; 13 nucleotides line up with TRBD2. This CDR3 contains 15 residues. J was trimmed by 6 bases and V by 6 bases; bases with no gene match: 5. The germline V gene encodes CDR1 MNHEY and CDR2 SMNVEV (reference sequence). This CDR3 is CASRPTSGRFNEQFF. The CDR3 coding sequence is TGTGCCAGCAGACCGACTAGCGGGAGGTTCAATGAGCAGTTCTTC.

This clonotype was observed a handful of times. The rearrangement uses TRBV9 and TRBJ2-2; D gene uncertain. Deletions cut 0 bases from V and 4 bases from J, with 7 bases between. Germline lookup yields CDR1 SGDLS and CDR2 YYNGEE. CDR3 length equals 14 residues. CDR3 in amino acids: CASSVVSGTGELFF. CDR3 in DNA: TGTGCCAGCAGCGTAGTTAGTGGCACCGGGGAGCTGTTTTTT.

Here the CDR3 DNA reads TGTGCCAGCAGTTCCCTACTAGCGGAGTACAATGAGCAGTTCTTC. This sequence encodes CASSSLLAEYNEQFF. The chain recombines TRBV6-2 or TRBV6-3 with TRBJ2-1; 8 bases are shared with TRBD2. Germline loops: CDR1 MNHEY, CDR2 SVGEGT. This CDR3 region has 15 residues. Losses at the gene ends were 4 bases for V and 4 bases for J; bases not matched to a gene: 6.

This clonotype showed up just a few times. The rearrangement uses TRBV6-6 and TRBJ2-1; the D gene is possibly TRBD2 (6 bases). Germline assignment: CDR1 MNHNY and CDR2 SVGAGI (reference sequence). V was cut by 5 bases and J by 3 bases, with 17 bases left in between. The CDR3 runs to 16 residues. The DNA of the CDR3 is TGTGCCAGCAGTCTTTCGGGGGACTGGAGCTACAATGAGCAGTTCTTC. This gives the protein CASSLSGDWSYNEQFF.

This chain uses TRBV19 with TRBJ1-1, with no clear D. This CDR3 contains 13 residues. Germline CDR1 and CDR2: LNHDA and SQIVND (reference sequence). V dropped 1 base and J dropped 5 bases, with 8 bases sitting between them. The CDR3 nucleotides are TGTGCCAGTAGTATAGGATTCGGGACTGAAGCTTTCTTT. It translates to CASSIGFGTEAFF.

This clonotype was observed at least ten times. V and J are TRBV4-3 and TRBJ2-7; 7 bases are a match to TRBD1. Per the germline V gene, CDR1 is LGHNA and CDR2 is YSLEER. V shed 0 bases and J 2 bases; nucleotides not matched to a gene: 4. This CDR3 region has 15 residues. For the CDR3, the DNA is TGCGCCAGCAGCCAAGAGAGGGGGCCTACCTACGAGCAGTACTTC. Translating it yields CASSQERGPTYEQYF.

In its sample, this clonotype was seen a few times. V is TRBV7-9 and J is TRBJ2-1, with D tentatively TRBD2 (6 bases). The V and J ends lost 5 bases and 0 bases respectively, with 11 bases between them. The CDR3 runs 15 residues. Per germline, CDR1 SEHNR and CDR2 FQNEAQ (reference sequence). The CDR3 here is CASSPSVNSYNEQFF. For the CDR3, the DNA is TGTGCCAGCAGCCCTAGCGTGAACTCCTACAATGAGCAGTTCTTC.

This clonotype showed up just a few times. The chain couples TRBV14 to TRBJ2-7, with 8 bases fitting TRBD1. V gave up 4 bases and J gave up 6 bases; unmatched junction bases: 11. Germline lookup yields CDR1 SGHDN and CDR2 FVKESK. The CDR3 extends over 15 amino acids. In DNA form, the CDR3 reads TGTGCCAGCAGCCCCTGGACAGGGAGTGGAGGCGAGCAGTACTTC. It yields the protein CASSPWTGSGGEQYF.

This sequence joins TRBV7-9 and TRBJ2-7; D is possibly TRBD1 or TRBD2 (5 bases each). The CDR3 is 13 residues long. V shed 5 bases and J shed 3 bases, with 11 bases lying between them. The germline CDR1 and CDR2 sequences are SEHNR and FQNEAQ (reference sequence). This CDR3 is CASSAGTRYEQYF. The CDR3, as DNA: TGTGCCAGCAGCGCCGGGACGCGCTACGAGCAGTACTTC.

This clonotype has only a few counts. The chain links TRBV7-6 to TRBJ2-7; 7 bases align to TRBD1. CDR3 length equals 13 residues. With V trimmed by 3 bases and J by 5 bases, 4 bases remained unmatched. The V gene's germline CDR1 is SGHVS and CDR2 FNYEAQ. Written as DNA, the CDR3 is TGTGCCAGCAGCTTGAAGGGGGCCCACGAGCAGTACTTC. Its translation is CASSLKGAHEQYF.

This clonotype turned up a few times. This chain joins TRBV5-5 and TRBJ2-1; 9 bases align to TRBD1. J lost 3 bases, V lost 5 bases, and 9 bases had no gene match. Germline V gives CDR1 SGHKS, CDR2 YYEKEE (reference sequence). There are 16 residues in the CDR3. CDR3 sequence: CASSPTPGQGYNEQFF. The CDR3 DNA is TGTGCCAGCAGTCCCACCCCGGGACAGGGCTACAATGAGCAGTTCTTC.

This clonotype was counted only a few times. The chain combines TRBV12-3 or TRBV12-4 with TRBJ2-7, with 7 positions matching TRBD1. CDR3 length: 14 amino acids. J gave up 1 base and V 5 bases, and 5 bases lay outside the gene matches. The CDR3 region is CASSPPGQSYEQYF. The DNA for the CDR3 is TGTGCCAGCAGTCCTCCGGGACAGTCCTACGAGCAGTACTTC.

The chain is built from TRBV6-6 and TRBJ2-1; 8 bases agree with TRBD2. This CDR3 spans 13 amino acids. The ends lost 11 bases at V and 4 bases at J; junction bases unmatched: 7. Germline V gene lookup returns CDR1 MNHNY and CDR2 SVGAGI (reference sequence). CDR3 residues: CAGGAGGYNEQFF. CDR3 nucleotide sequence: TGTGCCGGAGGGGCGGGAGGATACAATGAGCAGTTCTTC.

The chain couples TRBV9 to TRBJ2-3; D gene ambiguous. This CDR3 has 13 residues. Looked up from germline, CDR1 is SGDLS and CDR2 is YYNGEE. Deletions cut 4 bases from V and 5 bases from J, with 11 bases between. CDR3 sequence (DNA): TGTGCCAGCAGCCGAAATCGGAAAGATACGCAGTATTTT. Amino acid sequence: CASSRNRKDTQYF.

The genes are TRBV12-3 or TRBV12-4 and TRBJ2-1; 7 bases line up with TRBD2. V gave up 6 bases and J gave up 9 bases; unmatched junction bases: 14. This CDR3 spans 15 amino acids. DNA for the CDR3: TGTGCCAGCAGCCCTAGCGGCTCCACCCTGGGTGAGCAGTTCTTC. It specifies CASSPSGSTLGEQFF.

The chain combines TRBV6-2 or TRBV6-3 with TRBJ2-3; no clear D. V was pared by 4 bases and J by 6 bases, with 23 bases between. The germline V gene has CDR1 MNHEY and CDR2 SVGEGT. The CDR3 is made up of 17 amino acids. The CDR3: CASSFPFPGWSVDTQYF. The CDR3 bases are TGTGCCAGCAGTTTCCCATTCCCTGGCTGGTCGGTGGATACGCAGTATTTT.

There are a few counts of this clonotype. A much larger clonotype is one base distant, so this may be a read error. The genes are TRBV6-1 and TRBJ2-4; 7 bases are shared with TRBD1. The CDR3 is 16 residues long. Germline lookup yields CDR1 MNHNS and CDR2 SASEGT. CDR3 amino acids: CASSEVRGRAKNSQYF. CDR3 in DNA: TGTGCCAGCAGTGAAGTCAGGGGGAGAGCCAAAAACAGTCAGTACTTC.

There are a few counts of this clonotype. The gene calls are TRBV6-6 and TRBJ2-1; D is ambiguous. Trimming shortened V by 0 bases and J by 7 bases, and 16 bases separated the two germline ends. The CDR3 length is 16 residues. The V gene's germline CDR1 is MNHNY and CDR2 SVGAGI (reference sequence). CDR3 sequence reads: CASSYSSAAQRNEQFF. The DNA for the CDR3 is TGTGCCAGCAGTTACTCGAGTGCTGCGCAGAGAAATGAGCAGTTCTTC.

This clonotype was seen a few times. V is TRBV12-3 or TRBV12-4 and J is TRBJ2-7; 13 nucleotides line up with TRBD2. V trimming: 6 bases; J trimming: 0 bases; junction bases outside the gene matches: 8. The CDR3 covers 17 residues. CDR3 in DNA: TGTGCCAGCAGCCCGAGACTAGCGGGAGGACCCTCCTACGAGCAGTACTTC. It yields the protein CASSPRLAGGPSYEQYF.

The rearrangement links TRBV7-9 to TRBJ2-2, with TRBD1 identical over 8 bases. V lost 3 bases, J lost 5 bases, and 11 bases stayed unmatched. The CDR3 runs to 17 residues. Germline values: CDR1 SEHNR, CDR2 FQNEAQ (reference sequence). CDR3 sequence (DNA): TGTGCCAGCAGCTTCTTCGGACAGGGCCAACAGACCGGGGAGCTGTTTTTT. This encodes CASSFFGQGQQTGELFF.